This T cell receptor beta chain is from a study of blood T cell repertoires in COVID-19. A word on this clone: This CDR3 is also generated by other DNA sequences in the sample.

Sequencing was performed with immunoSEQ multiplex PCR; in TCRdb, only in-frame clones are kept and a portion is missing. The sample yields under 200,000 clones, approximately 91% seen once. Trimming shortened V by 7 bases and J by 2 bases, and 9 bases separated the two germline ends. This CDR3 has 13 amino acids. CDR1 is LNHDA and CDR2 is SQIVND in the germline V gene (reference sequence). The material sequenced was peripheral blood. This clonotype originated in a man in his late teens or twenties with acute or convalescent COVID-19. The chain employs TRBV19 and TRBJ1-5; maybe TRBD1 (5 bases). Here the CDR3 reads CASKGEGNQPQHF. The CDR3 bases are TGTGCCAGTAAAGGGGAGGGCAATCAGCCCCAGCATTTT.